The sample holds a few counts of the clone carrying this TCR beta chain. No antigen is known for it. This record belongs to a study of cytomegalovirus exposure and HLA in healthy donors. Study-level points and caveats: Judged likely to be a sequencing artifact was a cluster of highly shared sequence variants. An ancestry cluster, one associated with Asian ancestry, reportedly showed fewer N-insertions than the approximately 700-donor mean in a later analysis. Later on, analysis showed that most CMV-associated TCR beta chains appeared to be HLA-restricted. A prior analysis recorded that most TCR beta V segments were productive about 90% or about 30% of the time.

The CDR3 loop spans 14 amino acids. Losses at the gene ends were 7 bases for V and 6 bases for J; bases not matched to a gene: 9. Germline lookup yields CDR1 MGHRA and CDR2 YSYEKL. Researchers ran the PCR with 60 Vbeta and 13 Jbeta primers. Repertoires were generated with immunoSEQ multiplex PCR, while TCRdb's copy carries only in-frame clones and drops some. This sample has over 85,000 clones, with about 70% found just once. The sample comprised PBMCs. The chain recombines TRBV4-1 with TRBJ2-1, with 7 nucleotides matching TRBD1. The source of this sequence is a female donor in good health and CMV-seronegative. CDR3 coding DNA: TGCGCCAGCACCCCTGGACAGGACTCCAATGAGCAGTTCTTC. Encoded protein: CASTPGQDSNEQFF.